This T cell receptor beta chain appears in the sequencing data of a study of CD8 T cells in ankylosing spondylitis. Study observations and caveats: Within ankylosing spondylitis blood, a TCR beta motif made up of eight highly homologous variants appeared to be characteristic.

In regard to this clonotype: Its antigen remains unknown.

Construction of TCR beta libraries was performed using quantitative 5'-RACE with molecular barcodes. MiXCR was run by TCRdb on the 5' RACE reads, yielding one entry per CDR3 protein. The table has 300,000 to 350,000 distinct CDR3 sequences, around 21% seen once; the top ten hold about 4%. This CDR3 is 15 amino acids long. CDR1 is MNHNS and CDR2 is SASEGT in the germline V gene. V lost 6 bases and J lost 2, with 16 bases in between. The receptor comes from a female donor with ankylosing spondylitis or in good health (not recorded which). Sequenced: blood, either unsorted or a sorted T cell fraction (not recorded which). The genes are TRBV6-1 and TRBJ1-1; D perhaps matches TRBD1 (6 bases). CDR3 protein: CASSADRSPNTEAFF. Here the CDR3 DNA reads TGTGCCAGCAGCGCCGACAGGTCACCCAACACTGAAGCTTTCTTT.